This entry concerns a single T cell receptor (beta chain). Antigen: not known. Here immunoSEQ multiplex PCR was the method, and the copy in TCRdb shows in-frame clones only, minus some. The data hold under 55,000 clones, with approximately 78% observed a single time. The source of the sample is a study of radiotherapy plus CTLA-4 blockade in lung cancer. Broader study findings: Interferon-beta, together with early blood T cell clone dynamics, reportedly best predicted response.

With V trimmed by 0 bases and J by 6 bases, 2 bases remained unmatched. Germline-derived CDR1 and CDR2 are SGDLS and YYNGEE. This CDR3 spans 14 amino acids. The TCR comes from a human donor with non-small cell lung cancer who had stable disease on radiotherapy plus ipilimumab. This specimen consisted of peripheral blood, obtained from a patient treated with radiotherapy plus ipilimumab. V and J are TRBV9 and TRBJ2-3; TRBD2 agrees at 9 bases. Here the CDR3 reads CASSVASGRDTQYF. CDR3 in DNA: TGTGCCAGCAGCGTAGCCAGCGGGAGGGATACGCAGTATTTT.